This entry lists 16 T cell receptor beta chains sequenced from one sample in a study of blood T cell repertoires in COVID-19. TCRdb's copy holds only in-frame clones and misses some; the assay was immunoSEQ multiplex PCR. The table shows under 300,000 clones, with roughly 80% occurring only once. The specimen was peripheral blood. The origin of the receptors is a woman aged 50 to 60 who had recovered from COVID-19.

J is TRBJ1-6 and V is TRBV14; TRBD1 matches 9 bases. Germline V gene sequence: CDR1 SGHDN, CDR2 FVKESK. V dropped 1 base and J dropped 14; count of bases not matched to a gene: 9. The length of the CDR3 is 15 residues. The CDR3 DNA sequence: TGTGCCAGCAGCCAAGCCGGGACAGGGATTTCGGCCCTCCACTTT. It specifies CASSQAGTGISALHF.

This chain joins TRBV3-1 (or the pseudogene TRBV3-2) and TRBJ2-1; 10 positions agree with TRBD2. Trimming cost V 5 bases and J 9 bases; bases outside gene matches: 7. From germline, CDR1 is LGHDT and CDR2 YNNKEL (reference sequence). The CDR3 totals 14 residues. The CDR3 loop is CASSSSGRLAEQFF. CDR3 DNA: TGTGCCAGCAGCTCTAGCGGGAGATTGGCTGAGCAGTTCTTC.

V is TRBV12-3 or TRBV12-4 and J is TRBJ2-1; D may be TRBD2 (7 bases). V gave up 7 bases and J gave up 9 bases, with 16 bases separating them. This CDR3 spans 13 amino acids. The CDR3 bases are TGTGCCAGCACCGCTAGGGAGGGGGGTGAGCAGTTCTTC. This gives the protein CASTAREGGEQFF.

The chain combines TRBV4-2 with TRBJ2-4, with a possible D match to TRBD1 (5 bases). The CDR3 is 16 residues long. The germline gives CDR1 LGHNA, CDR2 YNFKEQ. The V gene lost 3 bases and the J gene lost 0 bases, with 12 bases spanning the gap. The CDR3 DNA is TGTGCCAGCAGCCAGACGACAGCACTAGCCAAAAACATTCAGTACTTC. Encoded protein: CASSQTTALAKNIQYF.

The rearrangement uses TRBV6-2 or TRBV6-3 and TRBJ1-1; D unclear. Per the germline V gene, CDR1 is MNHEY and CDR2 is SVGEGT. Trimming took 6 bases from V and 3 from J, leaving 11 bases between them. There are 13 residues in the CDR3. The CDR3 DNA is TGTGCCAGCAGCCCACTTTTCTACACTGAAGCTTTCTTT. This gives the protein CASSPLFYTEAFF.

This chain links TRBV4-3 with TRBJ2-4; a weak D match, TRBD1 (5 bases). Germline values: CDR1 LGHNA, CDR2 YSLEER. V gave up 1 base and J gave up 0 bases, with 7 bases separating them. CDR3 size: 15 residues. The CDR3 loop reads CASSQAGLAKNIQYF. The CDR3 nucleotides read TGCGCCAGCAGCCAAGCAGGGTTAGCCAAAAACATTCAGTACTTC.

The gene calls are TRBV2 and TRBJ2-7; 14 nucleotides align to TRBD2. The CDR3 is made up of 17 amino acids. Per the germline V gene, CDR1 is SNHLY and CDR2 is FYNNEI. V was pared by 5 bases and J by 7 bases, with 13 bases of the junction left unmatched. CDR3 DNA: TGTGCCAGCAGTAACTGGACTAGCGGGAGGCCCTTCGGGGAGCAGTACTTC. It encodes CASSNWTSGRPFGEQYF.

Here the CDR3 DNA reads TGTGCCACCCGTTCGCGGGGGGGCACAGATACGCAGTATTTT. Translation gives CATRSRGGTDTQYF. The chain links TRBV15 to TRBJ2-3, with 8 nucleotides matching TRBD2. Germline lookup yields CDR1 LNHNV and CDR2 YYDKDF (reference sequence). The CDR3 spans 14 residues. With V trimmed by 8 bases and J by 1 base, 5 bases remained unmatched.

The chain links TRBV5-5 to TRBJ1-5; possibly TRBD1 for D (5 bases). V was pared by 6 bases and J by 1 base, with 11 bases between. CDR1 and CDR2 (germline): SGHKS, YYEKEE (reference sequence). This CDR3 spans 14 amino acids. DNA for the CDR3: TGTGCCAGCACAAGGGAGGGGAGCAATCAGCCCCAGCATTTT. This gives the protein CASTREGSNQPQHF.

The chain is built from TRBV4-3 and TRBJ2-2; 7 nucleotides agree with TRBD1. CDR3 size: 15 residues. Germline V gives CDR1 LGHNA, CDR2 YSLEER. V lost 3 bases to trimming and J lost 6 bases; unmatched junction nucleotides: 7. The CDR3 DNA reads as TGCGCCAGCAGCCAGACCCAGACAGGGTCCGGGGAGCTGTTTTTT. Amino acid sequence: CASSQTQTGSGELFF.

The CDR3 bases are TGTGCCAGCAGCCCTGACAGAAACATTCAGTACTTC. This encodes CASSPDRNIQYF. This chain joins TRBV14 and TRBJ2-4, with D tentatively TRBD1 (5 bases). The CDR3 is 12 amino acids. Germline V gene data show CDR1 as SGHDN and CDR2 as FVKESK. Deletions cut 4 bases from V and 6 bases from J, with 7 bases between.

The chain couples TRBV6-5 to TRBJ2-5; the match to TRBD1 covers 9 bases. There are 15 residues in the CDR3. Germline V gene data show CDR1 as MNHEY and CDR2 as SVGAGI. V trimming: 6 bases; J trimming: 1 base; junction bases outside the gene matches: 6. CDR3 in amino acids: CASSGQGTPQETQYF. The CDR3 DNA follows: TGTGCCAGCAGCGGACAGGGGACCCCCCAAGAGACCCAGTACTTC.

The CDR3 is CASSGGTGPNYGYTF. DNA of the CDR3: TGTGCCAGCAGCGGTGGGACAGGGCCTAACTATGGCTACACCTTC. The chain joins TRBV9 to TRBJ1-2, with TRBD1 matching over 9 bases. Germline V gene data show CDR1 as SGDLS and CDR2 as YYNGEE. CDR3 length: 15 amino acids. V lost 3 bases, J lost 0 bases, and 3 bases stayed unmatched.

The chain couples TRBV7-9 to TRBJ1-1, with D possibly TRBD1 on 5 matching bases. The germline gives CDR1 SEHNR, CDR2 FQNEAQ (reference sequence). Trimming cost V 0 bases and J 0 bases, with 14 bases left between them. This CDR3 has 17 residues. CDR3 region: CASSLAFGGIVNTEAFF. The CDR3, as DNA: TGTGCCAGCAGCTTAGCCTTCGGGGGTATCGTGAACACTGAAGCTTTCTTT.

The CDR3 coding sequence is TGCGCCAGCAGCCCAGGGACAGGGTCTGAAAAACTGTTTTTT. Amino acid sequence: CASSPGTGSEKLFF. V gene TRBV4-1 combines with J gene TRBJ1-4; 9 bases are shared with TRBD1. The CDR3 contains 14 residues. V shed 4 bases, J shed 7 bases, and the junction held 4 bases outside the gene matches. CDR1 and CDR2 (germline): MGHRA, YSYEKL.

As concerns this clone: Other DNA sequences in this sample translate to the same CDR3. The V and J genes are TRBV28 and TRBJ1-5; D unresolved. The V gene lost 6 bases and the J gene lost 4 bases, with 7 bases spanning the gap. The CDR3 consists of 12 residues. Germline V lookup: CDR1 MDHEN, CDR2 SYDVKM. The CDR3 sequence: CASSLQNQPQHF. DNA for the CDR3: TGTGCCAGCAGCCTCCAGAATCAGCCCCAGCATTTT.